One and the same sample provided the 23 T cell receptor beta chains below, sequenced in a study of cytomegalovirus exposure and HLA in healthy donors. 13 Jbeta primers and 60 Vbeta primers were used for the PCR. Sequencing was performed with immunoSEQ multiplex PCR; in TCRdb, only in-frame clones are kept and a portion is missing. The sample has about 140,000 clones, roughly four fifths seen once. Sequencing was carried out using PBMCs. These receptors were taken from a male donor in good health and CMV-seronegative.

This clone was recorded once. The chain carries TRBV7-2 and TRBJ1-1, with D unclear. CDR1 SGHTA and CDR2 FQGNSA come from the germline V gene. This CDR3 is built from 12 residues. The ends were cut back, 4 bases at V and 0 bases at J, with 3 bases in the middle. CDR3 in DNA: TGTGCCAGCAGCTCCATGAACACTGAAGCTTTCTTT. It is translated as CASSSMNTEAFF. Complete variable domain (other parts from reference TRBV7-2 and TRBJ1-1): GAGVSQSPSNKVTEKGKDVELRCDPISGHTALYWYRQSLGQGLEFLIYFQGNSAPDKSGLPSDRFSAERTGGSVSTLTIQRTQQEDSAVYLCASSSMNTEAFFGQGTRLTVV.

The chain has TRBV2 and TRBJ2-7; 10 nucleotides agree with TRBD1. Germline CDR1 SNHLY, CDR2 FYNNEI. CDR3 size: 13 residues. The J segment lost 3 bases and the V segment lost 8 bases, leaving 4 bases of the junction unmatched. CDR3 DNA sequence: TGTGCCAGCCGGGACAGGGGTATCTACGAGCAGTACTTC. This codes for CASRDRGIYEQYF.

V is TRBV19 and J is TRBJ2-7; perhaps TRBD2 as D (6 bases). The CDR3 spans 16 residues. The V gene's germline CDR1 is LNHDA and CDR2 SQIVND (reference sequence). V lost 1 base to trimming and J lost 3 bases, with 16 bases between them. The CDR3 bases are TGTGCCAGTAGTATAGCCCCATGGGGCGGGATCTACGAGCAGTACTTC. It specifies CASSIAPWGGIYEQYF.

This clone was recorded only once. This rearrangement joins TRBV4-3 to TRBJ2-5; maybe TRBD1 (6 bases). The end of the DNA aligns better with TRBJ2-7, so the J call may be wrong. Germline loops: CDR1 LGHNA, CDR2 YSLEER. The CDR3 is 14 amino acids. The CDR3 DNA reads as TGCGCCAGCAGCCGCCGGGACAACTCCTACGAGCAGTACTTC. Translated, it gives CASSRRDNSYEQYF.

The chain carries TRBV5-1 and TRBJ2-1; 8 nucleotides align to TRBD2. The CDR3 spans 15 residues. CDR1 and CDR2 from the germline V gene are SGHRS and YFSETQ. V trimming: 4 bases; J trimming: 8 bases; junction bases outside the gene matches: 11. CDR3 nucleotide sequence: TGCGCCAGCAGCCCGCCCCGGACTAGCTGGCATGAGCAGTTCTTC. Translation: CASSPPRTSWHEQFF.

The chain uses TRBV6-5 and TRBJ2-1; D is unresolved. The CDR3 is 15 residues long. CDR1 is MNHEY, CDR2 SVGAGI, per germline. Trimming removed 0 bases at V and 3 bases at J, with 9 bases between. The CDR3 region is CASSYSEPSYNEQFF. Written as DNA, the CDR3 is TGTGCCAGCAGTTACTCCGAGCCGAGCTACAATGAGCAGTTCTTC.

J is TRBJ2-7 and V is TRBV9; D is possibly TRBD2 (5 bases). V lost 4 bases, J lost 7 bases, and 18 bases lay in between. Germline CDR1 SGDLS, CDR2 YYNGEE. This CDR3 is 14 amino acids long. CDR3 in amino acids: CASSPEGLLREQYF. In nucleotides, the CDR3 is TGTGCCAGCAGCCCAGAGGGCTTATTACGGGAGCAGTACTTC.

V usage is TRBV11-3 and J usage is TRBJ2-1; TRBD1 is a possible D gene (6 bases). Trimming removed 5 bases at V and 0 bases at J, with 14 bases between. CDR1 SGHNT and CDR2 YENEEA come from the germline V gene. The CDR3 is made up of 16 amino acids. DNA for the CDR3: TGTGCCAGCAGCCCCAGGGGCGGTAGCTCCTACAATGAGCAGTTCTTC. Amino acids: CASSPRGGSSYNEQFF.

This clone was seen more than once but under ten times. V and J are TRBV19 and TRBJ1-1; D possibly corresponds to TRBD1 (5 bases). Germline CDR1 reads LNHDA; CDR2 reads SQIVND (reference sequence). The CDR3 has 15 residues. The V and J ends lost 6 bases and 4 bases respectively, with 18 bases between them. CDR3 sequence: CASSWVSGGGTEAFF. CDR3 nucleotide sequence: TGTGCCAGTAGCTGGGTGAGCGGGGGAGGCACTGAAGCTTTCTTT.

This clone was recorded once. The rearrangement joins TRBV9 to TRBJ2-1; D may be TRBD2 (5 bases). V was shortened by 4 bases and J by 9 bases, with 11 bases between the two germline ends. Germline CDR1 is SGDLS and CDR2 is YYNGEE. There are 12 residues in the CDR3. The chain's CDR3 is CASSPLGVEQFF. As DNA, the CDR3 is TGTGCCAGCAGCCCCTTGGGAGTTGAGCAGTTCTTC.

V is TRBV19 and J is TRBJ2-5; 8 bases line up with TRBD2. J lost 3 bases, V lost 5 bases, and 8 bases had no gene match. This CDR3 comprises 15 residues. From germline, CDR1 is LNHDA and CDR2 SQIVND (reference sequence). The CDR3 DNA follows: TGTGCCAGTAGTCGGCGACTAGCGTATAAAGAGACCCAGTACTTC. Residues: CASSRRLAYKETQYF.

V gene TRBV30 combines with J gene TRBJ2-7; possible D gene TRBD2, 5 bases. CDR3 size: 12 residues. Looked up from germline, CDR1 is GTSNPN and CDR2 is SVGIG (reference sequence). Trimming stripped 3 bases from V and 4 bases from J, with 10 bases between. Written as DNA, the CDR3 is TGTGCCTGGAGCGGGGATGTTTACGAGCAGTACTTC. This codes for CAWSGDVYEQYF.

The V call is TRBV27, the J call TRBJ2-1, with D possibly TRBD2 on 6 matching bases. This CDR3 has 12 residues. Trimming took off 6 bases at V and 6 bases at J, with 9 bases between the two ends. Per the germline V gene, CDR1 is MNHEY and CDR2 is SMNVEV (reference sequence). The CDR3 DNA follows: TGTGCCAGCAGAATCGGGGGCAATGAGCAGTTCTTC. It yields the protein CASRIGGNEQFF.

The rearrangement uses TRBV5-1 and TRBJ2-7, with TRBD1 matching over 7 bases. V shed 0 bases and J 3 bases; nucleotides not matched to a gene: 6. The CDR3 covers 15 residues. Germline V gene sequence: CDR1 SGHRS, CDR2 YFSETQ. CDR3 in amino acids: CASSLAGTESYEQYF. The CDR3 DNA sequence: TGCGCCAGCAGCTTGGCCGGGACAGAGAGCTACGAGCAGTACTTC.

The chain employs TRBV19 and TRBJ2-6; 7 bases are a match to TRBD1. With V trimmed by 7 bases and J by 4 bases, 7 bases remained unmatched. In germline, CDR1 is LNHDA, CDR2 SQIVND (reference sequence). The CDR3 sequence is 15 residues long. DNA for the CDR3: TGTGCCAGTACCGCAACAGGGGTCGGGGCCAACGTCCTGACTTTC. It translates to CASTATGVGANVLTF.

This clone was counted once. The chain combines TRBV7-9 with TRBJ2-7; no firm D call. V was pared by 2 bases and J by 0 bases, with 17 bases between. The CDR3 loop spans 17 amino acids. Germline CDR1 reads SEHNR; CDR2 reads FQNEAQ (reference sequence). Here the CDR3 DNA reads TGTGCCAGCAGCTTATCGGCCGTCGCGGATCCCTCCTACGAGCAGTACTTC. This encodes CASSLSAVADPSYEQYF.

This clone was found a few times. V is TRBV5-6 and J is TRBJ1-2; tentatively, D is TRBD1 (5 bases). The V gene lost 2 bases and the J gene lost 4 bases, with 12 bases spanning the gap. Germline V gene data show CDR1 as SGHDT and CDR2 as YYEEEE. The CDR3 contains 14 residues. The CDR3 loop reads CASSLKGNGYGYTF. The CDR3 bases are TGTGCCAGCAGCTTAAAGGGGAATGGCTATGGCTACACCTTC.

This clone has only one observation. This CDR3 reads CSVEDLAGVTDEQYF. The CDR3, as DNA: TGCAGCGTTGAAGATCTAGCGGGAGTCACGGACGAGCAGTACTTC. The chain carries TRBV29-1 and TRBJ2-7; TRBD2 agrees at 10 bases. The CDR3 consists of 15 residues. J was trimmed by 5 bases and V by 0 bases; bases with no gene match: 7. Per germline, CDR1 SQVTM and CDR2 ANQGSEA.

The chain carries TRBV2 and TRBJ1-5, with TRBD1 as a possible D gene (5 bases). The CDR3 consists of 15 residues. Germline-derived CDR1 and CDR2 are SNHLY and FYNNEI. V shed 0 bases and J shed 9 bases, with 15 bases lying between them. DNA for the CDR3: TGTGCCAGCAGTGAAGCTCGGACGGACATCACGCCCCAGCATTTT. Translation gives CASSEARTDITPQHF.

The J gene is TRBJ2-3, the V gene TRBV19; 7 bases agree with TRBD2. Germline V lookup: CDR1 LNHDA, CDR2 SQIVND (reference sequence). The J segment lost 1 base and the V segment lost 6 bases, leaving 7 bases of the junction unmatched. The CDR3 extends over 15 amino acids. The CDR3 DNA follows: TGTGCCAGTAGGTCGACTAGCTGGGGCACAGATACGCAGTATTTT. This translates into CASRSTSWGTDTQYF.

V gene TRBV19 combines with J gene TRBJ2-7; TRBD2 matches at 8 bases. The CDR3 sequence is 14 residues long. Losses at the gene ends were 3 bases for V and 7 bases for J; bases not matched to a gene: 8. The germline gives CDR1 LNHDA, CDR2 SQIVND (reference sequence). CDR3 nucleotides: TGTGCCAGTAGTATTGTTAGCGGGAACGGTGAGCAGTACTTC. Translated, it gives CASSIVSGNGEQYF.

This sequence joins TRBV10-3 and TRBJ1-2; the match to TRBD1 covers 10 bases. This CDR3 comprises 13 residues. Trimming took 3 bases from V and 7 from J; bases not matched to a gene: 2. CDR1 ENHRY and CDR2 SYGVKD come from the germline V gene. The CDR3 reads CAISDGTGAGYTF. CDR3 DNA: TGTGCCATCAGTGACGGGACAGGGGCTGGCTACACCTTC.

A remark on this clone: The germline gene is not matched at one end of the junction; a read error may be the cause. The rearrangement uses TRBV6-1 and TRBJ2-7, with 9 bases matching TRBD2. Germline lookup yields CDR1 MNHNS and CDR2 SASEGT. CDR3 length: 15 residues. CDR3 in amino acids: CASTEGAGGLYEQYF. CDR3 nucleotide sequence: TGTGCCAGCACTGAAGGAGCGGGAGGTCTCTACGAGCAGTACTTC.